One TCR beta chain is described in this entry. Its antigen remains undetermined. No clone much larger than this one lies a single base away; base qualities are absent. The trial excluded patients who had a history of autoimmune disease or who were on systemic immunosuppression. In every dose cohort, peripheral blood was drawn for TCR sequencing at baseline, cycle 4 day 1, and cycle 7 day 1. Samples came from an open-label, multicenter, first-in-human phase I dose-escalation trial of ivuxolimab. Adults with locally advanced or metastatic head and neck squamous cell, hepatocellular, melanoma or renal cell carcinoma were enrolled in the trial. Before TCR sequencing, CD4+ T cells and CD8+ T cells were sorted from peripheral blood as separate populations. Genomic DNA was isolated from the sorted cells so that the TCRbeta CDR3 region could be sequenced. The immunoSEQ Assay was used to sequence the TCRbeta CDR3 regions. In TCRdb, the immuneACCESS table is reduced to in-frame sequences with V and J assigned. These tables do not hold every clone; where another copy was compared, an unresolved V gene accounts for under half, and the others remain unexplained. The sample table lists over 65,000 clones, less than 95% of them with a count of one. Jointly, the top ten make up approximately 11% of the sample.

The record originates from a study of OX40 agonist ivuxolimab in advanced cancers. For context, the study as a whole: The costimulatory receptor OX40 (CD134) was targeted by ivuxolimab, a fully human IgG2 agonistic monoclonal antibody. Intravenous ivuxolimab was administered to patients every 2 weeks at six dose levels: 0.01, 0.1, 0.3, 1.5, 3 and 10 mg/kg. Among the 50 to 55 dose-escalation patients, some 19 had hepatocellular carcinoma, 15 melanoma, 9 renal cell carcinoma and 9 head and neck cancer. The dose-escalation cohort was 82.7% male with a mean age of approximately 60 years, ranging from roughly 20 to 80. Patients were allowed to have had prior anti-PD-1, anti-PD-L1 or anti-CTLA-4 therapy, and more than 30% of the dose-escalation patients had previously received checkpoint inhibitors. Partial responses were achieved by three dose-escalation patients, of whom one had hepatocellular carcinoma and two had cutaneous melanoma. The purpose of peripheral TCRbeta sequencing was to test whether ivuxolimab changed TCR sequence diversity and led to clonal T-cell expansion. The paper reports the monotherapy dose-escalation portion (N ≈ 50 patients) of the phase I ivuxolimab trial. What the authors observed across the whole study: On average, CD8+ T cells showed more expanded clones than CD4+ T cells after ivuxolimab. The antigen specificity of the peripheral T cells that underwent clonal expansion was not determined. At doses of 0.1 to 3.0 mg/kg, clonal expansion of both CD4+ and CD8+ T cells in blood was seen between baseline and week 6. In the 0.1-3.0 mg/kg groups, partial responders were among the patients with the lowest normalized peripheral clonal expansion, particularly in CD8+ T cells. Low levels of normalized T-cell clonal expansion were also seen in some nonresponding patients.

Inclusive of the bounding cysteine and phenylalanine, the CDR3 is 16 residues long. Of all the DNA, just the CDR3 is kept, 48 bases in frame from base 1. V sheds 6 bases and J sheds 0 bases, leaving 17 bases between their ends. The germline V gene (reference sequence) sets CDR1 to SGHAT and CDR2 to FQDESV. The material sequenced was CD4+ or CD8+ T cells sorted from blood, taken in a trial of the OX40 agonist ivuxolimab. The rearrangement joined TRBV11-1 to TRBJ1-1, with no D gene named confidently. The receptor was derived from an adult with an advanced solid tumor such as melanoma, head and neck, liver or kidney cancer. The CDR3 protein is CASRPEGPKLNTEAFF. The bases read TGTGCCAGCAGACCGGAGGGCCCGAAACTGAACACTGAAGCTTTCTTT.